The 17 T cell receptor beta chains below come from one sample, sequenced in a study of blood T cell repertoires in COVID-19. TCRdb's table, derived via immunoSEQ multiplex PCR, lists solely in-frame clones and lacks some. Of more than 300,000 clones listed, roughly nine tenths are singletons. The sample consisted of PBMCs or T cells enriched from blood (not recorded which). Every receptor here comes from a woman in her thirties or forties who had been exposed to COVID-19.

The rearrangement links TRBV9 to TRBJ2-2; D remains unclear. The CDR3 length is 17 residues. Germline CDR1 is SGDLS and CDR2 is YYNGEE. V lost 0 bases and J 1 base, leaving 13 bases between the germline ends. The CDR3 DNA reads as TGTGCCAGCAGCGTAGCTACTCATCGCGGGAACACCGGGGAGCTGTTTTTT. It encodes CASSVATHRGNTGELFF.

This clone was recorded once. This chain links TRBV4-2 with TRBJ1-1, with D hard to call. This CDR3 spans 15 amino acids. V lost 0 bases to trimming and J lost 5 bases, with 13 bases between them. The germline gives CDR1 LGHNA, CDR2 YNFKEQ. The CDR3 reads CASSQDPSGRTEAFF. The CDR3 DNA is TGTGCCAGCAGCCAAGATCCCTCCGGGAGGACTGAAGCTTTCTTT.

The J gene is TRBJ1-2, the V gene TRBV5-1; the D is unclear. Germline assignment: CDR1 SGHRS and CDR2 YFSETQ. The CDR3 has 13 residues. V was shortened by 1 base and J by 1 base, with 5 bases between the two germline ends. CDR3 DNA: TGCGCCAGCAGCTTGCAGATTAACTATGGCTACACCTTC. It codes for CASSLQINYGYTF. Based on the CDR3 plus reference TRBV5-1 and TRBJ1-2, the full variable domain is KAGVTQTPRYLIKTRGQQVTLSCSPISGHRSVSWYQQTPGQGLQFLFEYFSETQRNKGNFPGRFSGRQFSNSRSEMNVSTLELGDSALYLCASSLQINYGYTFGSGTRLTVV.

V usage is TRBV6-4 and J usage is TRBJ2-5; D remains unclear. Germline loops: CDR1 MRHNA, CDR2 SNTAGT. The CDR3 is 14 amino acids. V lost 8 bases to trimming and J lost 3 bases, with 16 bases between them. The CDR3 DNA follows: TGTGCCAGCGGTTTGAGCACCGCTAAAGAGACCCAGTACTTC. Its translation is CASGLSTAKETQYF.

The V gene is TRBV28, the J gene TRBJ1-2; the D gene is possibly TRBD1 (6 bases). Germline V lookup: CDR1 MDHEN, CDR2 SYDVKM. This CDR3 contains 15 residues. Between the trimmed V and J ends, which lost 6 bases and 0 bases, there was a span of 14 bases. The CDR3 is CASSSSQGANYGYTF. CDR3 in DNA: TGTGCCAGCAGCTCATCACAGGGAGCTAACTATGGCTACACCTTC.

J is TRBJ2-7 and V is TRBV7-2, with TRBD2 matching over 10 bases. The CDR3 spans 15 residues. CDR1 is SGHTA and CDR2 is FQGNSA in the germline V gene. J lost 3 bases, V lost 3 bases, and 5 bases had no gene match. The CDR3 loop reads CASSFSLAGYYEQYF. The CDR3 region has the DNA TGTGCCAGCAGCTTCTCACTAGCGGGATACTACGAGCAGTACTTC.

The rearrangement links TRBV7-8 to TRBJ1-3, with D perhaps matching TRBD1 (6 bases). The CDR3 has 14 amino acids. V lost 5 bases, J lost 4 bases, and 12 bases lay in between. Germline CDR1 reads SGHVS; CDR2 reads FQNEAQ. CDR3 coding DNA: TGTGCCAGCAGCGAACAGGGACGCGGAAACACCATATATTTT. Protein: CASSEQGRGNTIYF.

CDR3 DNA sequence: TGTGCCAGCAGCCACATGACAGGAGGTGGAAACACCATATATTTT. This codes for CASSHMTGGGNTIYF. This sequence joins TRBV14 and TRBJ1-3, with D possibly TRBD1 on 6 matching bases. V lost 3 bases and J lost 3, with 12 bases in between. Per the germline V gene, CDR1 is SGHDN and CDR2 is FVKESK. This CDR3 region has 15 residues. The full variable domain, in which reference TRBV14 and TRBJ1-3 provide the parts outside the CDR3, is EAGVTQFPSHSVIEKGQTVTLRCDPISGHDNLYWYRRVMGKEIKFLLHFVKESKQDESGMPNNRFLAERTGGTYSTLKVQPAELEDSGVYFCASSHMTGGGNTIYFGEGSWLTVV.

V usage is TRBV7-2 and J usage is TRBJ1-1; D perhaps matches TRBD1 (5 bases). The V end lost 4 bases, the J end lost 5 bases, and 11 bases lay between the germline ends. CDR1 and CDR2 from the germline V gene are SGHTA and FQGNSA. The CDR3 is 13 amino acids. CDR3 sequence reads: CASSYRQVTEAFF. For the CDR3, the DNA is TGTGCCAGCAGCTACAGGCAAGTAACTGAAGCTTTCTTT.

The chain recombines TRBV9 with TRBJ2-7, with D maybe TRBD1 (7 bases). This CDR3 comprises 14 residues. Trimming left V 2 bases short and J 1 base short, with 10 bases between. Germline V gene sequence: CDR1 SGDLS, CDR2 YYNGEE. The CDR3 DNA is TGTGCCAGCAGCGTTCAGGGGGGATCCTACGAGCAGTACTTC. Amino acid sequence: CASSVQGGSYEQYF.

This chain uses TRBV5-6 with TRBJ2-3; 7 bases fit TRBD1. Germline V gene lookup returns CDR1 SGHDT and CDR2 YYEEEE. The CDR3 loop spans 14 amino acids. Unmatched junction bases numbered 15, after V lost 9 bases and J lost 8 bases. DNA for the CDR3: TGTGCCACCAGGCGGAGAGGGGGCGGAGGTACGCAGTATTTT. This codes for CATRRRGGGGTQYF.

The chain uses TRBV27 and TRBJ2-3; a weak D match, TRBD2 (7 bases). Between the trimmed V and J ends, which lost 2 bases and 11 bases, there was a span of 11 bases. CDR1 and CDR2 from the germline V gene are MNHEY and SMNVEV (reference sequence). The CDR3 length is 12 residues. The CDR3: CASSLAGAGQYF. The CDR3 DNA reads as TGTGCCAGCAGTTTAGCGGGGGCAGGGCAGTATTTT.

Here the CDR3 DNA reads TGTGCCAGCAGCCCCCGCTGGACTAGCGGGAGTCCCGAGAACTACAATGAGCAGTTCTTC. It codes for CASSPRWTSGSPENYNEQFF. The chain is built from TRBV7-6 and TRBJ2-1; 13 bases match TRBD2. The germline V gene encodes CDR1 SGHVS and CDR2 FNYEAQ. J lost 3 bases, V lost 5 bases, and 16 bases had no gene match. CDR3 length: 20 residues.

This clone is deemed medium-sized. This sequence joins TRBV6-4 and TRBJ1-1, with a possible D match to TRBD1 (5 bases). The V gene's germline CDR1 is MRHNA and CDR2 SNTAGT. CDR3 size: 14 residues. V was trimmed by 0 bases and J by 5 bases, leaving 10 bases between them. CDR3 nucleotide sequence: TGTGCCAGCAGTGACTCTAGTAGGGGAACTGAAGCTTTCTTT. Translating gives CASSDSSRGTEAFF.

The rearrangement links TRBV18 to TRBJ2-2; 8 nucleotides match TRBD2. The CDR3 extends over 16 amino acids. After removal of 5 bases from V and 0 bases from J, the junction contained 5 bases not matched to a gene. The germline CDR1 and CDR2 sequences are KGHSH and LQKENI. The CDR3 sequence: CASSVSGAPNTGELFF. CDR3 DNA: TGTGCCAGCTCAGTTAGCGGGGCACCGAACACCGGGGAGCTGTTTTTT.

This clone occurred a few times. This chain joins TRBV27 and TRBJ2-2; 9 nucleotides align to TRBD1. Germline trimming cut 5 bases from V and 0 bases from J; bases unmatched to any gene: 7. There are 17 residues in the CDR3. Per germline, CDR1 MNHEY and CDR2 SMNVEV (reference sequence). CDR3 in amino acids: CASSLPRQGANTGELFF. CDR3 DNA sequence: TGTGCCAGCAGTCTCCCACGACAGGGGGCGAACACCGGGGAGCTGTTTTTT.

CDR3 in amino acids: CSVERGRSGYTF. The CDR3 DNA follows: TGCAGCGTTGAGAGGGGGCGAAGTGGCTACACCTTC. V is TRBV29-1 and J is TRBJ1-2; 7 bases align to TRBD1. This CDR3 is built from 12 residues. The germline CDR1 and CDR2 sequences are SQVTM and ANQGSEA. V shed 3 bases, J shed 7 bases, and the junction held 5 bases outside the gene matches.